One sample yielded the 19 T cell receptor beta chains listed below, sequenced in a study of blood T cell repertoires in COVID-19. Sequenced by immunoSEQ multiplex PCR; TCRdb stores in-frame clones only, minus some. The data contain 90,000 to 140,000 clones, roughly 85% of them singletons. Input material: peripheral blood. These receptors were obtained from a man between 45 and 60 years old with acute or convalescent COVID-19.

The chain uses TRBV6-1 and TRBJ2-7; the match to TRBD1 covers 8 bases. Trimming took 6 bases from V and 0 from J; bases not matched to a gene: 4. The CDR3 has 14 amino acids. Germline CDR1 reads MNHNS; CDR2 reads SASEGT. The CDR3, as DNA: TGTGCCAGCAGCAGGACAGGGAGCTCCTACGAGCAGTACTTC. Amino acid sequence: CASSRTGSSYEQYF.

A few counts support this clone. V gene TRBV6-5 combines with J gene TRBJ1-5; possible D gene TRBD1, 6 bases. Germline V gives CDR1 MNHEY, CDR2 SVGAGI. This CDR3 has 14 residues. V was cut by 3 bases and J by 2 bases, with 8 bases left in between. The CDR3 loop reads CASSYYRGNQPQHF. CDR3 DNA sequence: TGTGCCAGCAGTTATTACAGGGGCAATCAGCCCCAGCATTTT.

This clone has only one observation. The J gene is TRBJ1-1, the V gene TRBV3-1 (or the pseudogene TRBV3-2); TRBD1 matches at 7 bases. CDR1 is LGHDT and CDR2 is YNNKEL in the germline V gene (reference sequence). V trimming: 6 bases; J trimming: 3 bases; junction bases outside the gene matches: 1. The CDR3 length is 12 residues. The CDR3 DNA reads TGTGCCAGCAGTGACAGGGACACTGAAGCTTTCTTT. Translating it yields CASSDRDTEAFF.

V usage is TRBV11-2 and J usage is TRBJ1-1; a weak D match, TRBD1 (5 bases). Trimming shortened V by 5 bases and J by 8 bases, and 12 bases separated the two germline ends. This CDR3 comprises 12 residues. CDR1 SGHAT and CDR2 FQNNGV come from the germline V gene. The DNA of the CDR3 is TGTGCCAGCAGCCCCGCCAGGGAAGAAGCTTTCTTT. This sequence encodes CASSPAREEAFF.

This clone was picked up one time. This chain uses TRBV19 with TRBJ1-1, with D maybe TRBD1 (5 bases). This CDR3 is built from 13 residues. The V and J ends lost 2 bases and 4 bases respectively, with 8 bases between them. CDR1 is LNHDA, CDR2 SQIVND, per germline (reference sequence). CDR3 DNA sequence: TGTGCCAGTAGTATATGGAGGGGCACTGAAGCTTTCTTT. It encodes CASSIWRGTEAFF.

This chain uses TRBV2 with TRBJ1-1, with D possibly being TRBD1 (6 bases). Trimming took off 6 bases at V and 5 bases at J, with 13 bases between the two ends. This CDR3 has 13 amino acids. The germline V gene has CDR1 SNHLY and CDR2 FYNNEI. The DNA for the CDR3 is TGTGCCAGCAGGGGGAACAGGGAAACTGAAGCTTTCTTT. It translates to CASRGNRETEAFF. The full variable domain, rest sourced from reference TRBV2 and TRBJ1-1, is EPEVTQTPSHQVTQMGQEVILRCVPISNHLYFYWYRQILGQKVEFLVSFYNNEISEKSEIFDDQFSVERPDGSNFTLKIRSTKLEDSAMYFCASRGNRETEAFFGQGTRLTVV.

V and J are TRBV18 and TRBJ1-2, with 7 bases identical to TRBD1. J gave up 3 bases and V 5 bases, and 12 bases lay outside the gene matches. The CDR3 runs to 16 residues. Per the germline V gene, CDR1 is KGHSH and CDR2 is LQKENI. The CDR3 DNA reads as TGTGCCAGCTCAGAAAAGTCCCCAGGGACAGACTATGGCTACACCTTC. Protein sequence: CASSEKSPGTDYGYTF.

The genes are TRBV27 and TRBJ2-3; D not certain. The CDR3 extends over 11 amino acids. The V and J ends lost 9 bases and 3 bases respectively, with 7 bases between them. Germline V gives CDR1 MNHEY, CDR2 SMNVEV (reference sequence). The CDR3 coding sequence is TGTGCCAGGGTACATACAGATACGCAGTATTTT. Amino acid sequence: CARVHTDTQYF.

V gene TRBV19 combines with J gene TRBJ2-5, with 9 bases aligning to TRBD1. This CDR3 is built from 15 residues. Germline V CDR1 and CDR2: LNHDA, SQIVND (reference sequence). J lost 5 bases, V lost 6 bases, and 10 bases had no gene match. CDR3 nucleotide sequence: TGTGCCAGTAGGTTAACCGGGACAGGGTTTGAGACCCAGTACTTC. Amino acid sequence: CASRLTGTGFETQYF.

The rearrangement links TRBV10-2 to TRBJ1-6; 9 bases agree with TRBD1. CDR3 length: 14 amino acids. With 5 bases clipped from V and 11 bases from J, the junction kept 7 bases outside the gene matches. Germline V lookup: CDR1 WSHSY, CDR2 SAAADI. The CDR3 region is CASSRGQGSTPLHF. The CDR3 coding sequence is TGCGCCAGCAGTAGGGGACAGGGCTCCACACCCCTCCACTTT.

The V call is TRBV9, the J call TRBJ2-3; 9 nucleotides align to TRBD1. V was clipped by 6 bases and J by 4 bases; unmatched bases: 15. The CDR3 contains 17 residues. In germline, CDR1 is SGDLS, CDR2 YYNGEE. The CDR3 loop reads CASTLLGTGFIPDTQYF. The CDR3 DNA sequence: TGTGCCAGCACCCTCCTCGGGACAGGGTTTATTCCAGATACGCAGTATTTT. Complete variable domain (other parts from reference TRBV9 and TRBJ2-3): DSGVTQTPKHLITATGQRVTLRCSPRSGDLSVYWYQQSLDQGLQFLIQYYNGEERAKGNILERFSAQQFPDLHSELNLSSLELGDSALYFCASTLLGTGFIPDTQYFGPGTRLTVL.

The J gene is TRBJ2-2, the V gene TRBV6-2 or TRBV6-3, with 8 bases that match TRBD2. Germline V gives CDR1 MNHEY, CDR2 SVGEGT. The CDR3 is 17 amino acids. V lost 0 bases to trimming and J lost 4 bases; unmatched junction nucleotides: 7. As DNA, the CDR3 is TGTGCCAGCAGTTACTCTGGCCGCCGGGGGGGCACCGGGGAGCTGTTTTTT. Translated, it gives CASSYSGRRGGTGELFF.

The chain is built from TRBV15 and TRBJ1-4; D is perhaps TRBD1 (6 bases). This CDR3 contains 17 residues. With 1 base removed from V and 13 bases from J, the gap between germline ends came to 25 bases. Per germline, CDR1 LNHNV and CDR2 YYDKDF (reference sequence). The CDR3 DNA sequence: TGTGCCACCAGCAGAGGTACTATCGGGACGGAGGAAGGGGGACTGTTTTTT. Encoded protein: CATSRGTIGTEEGGLFF.

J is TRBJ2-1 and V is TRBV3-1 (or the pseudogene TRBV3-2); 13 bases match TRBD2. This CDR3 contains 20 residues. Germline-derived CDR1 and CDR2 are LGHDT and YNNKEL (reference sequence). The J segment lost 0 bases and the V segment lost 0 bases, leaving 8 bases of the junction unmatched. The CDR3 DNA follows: TGTGCCAGCAGCCAAGATAGTGGACTAGCGGGGGACTTCTCCTACAATGAGCAGTTCTTC. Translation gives CASSQDSGLAGDFSYNEQFF.

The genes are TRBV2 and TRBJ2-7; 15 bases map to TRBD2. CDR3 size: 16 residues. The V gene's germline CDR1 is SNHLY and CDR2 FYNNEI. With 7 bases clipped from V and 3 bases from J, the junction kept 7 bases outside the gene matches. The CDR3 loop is CASTGLAGGPVYEQYF. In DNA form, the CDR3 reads TGTGCCAGCACCGGACTAGCGGGGGGGCCCGTCTACGAGCAGTACTTC.

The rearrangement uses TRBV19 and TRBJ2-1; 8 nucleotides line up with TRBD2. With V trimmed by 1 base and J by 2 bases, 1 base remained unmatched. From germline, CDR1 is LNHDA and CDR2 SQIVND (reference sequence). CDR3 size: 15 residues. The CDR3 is CASSIAGGPYNEQFF. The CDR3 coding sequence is TGTGCCAGTAGTATAGCGGGGGGGCCCTACAATGAGCAGTTCTTC.

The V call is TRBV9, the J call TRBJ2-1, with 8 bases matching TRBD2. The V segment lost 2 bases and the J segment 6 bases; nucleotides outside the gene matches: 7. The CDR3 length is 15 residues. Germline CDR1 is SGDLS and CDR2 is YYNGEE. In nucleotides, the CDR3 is TGTGCCAGCAGCGTTCTCGCGGGAGGATTCAATGAGCAGTTCTTC. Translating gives CASSVLAGGFNEQFF.

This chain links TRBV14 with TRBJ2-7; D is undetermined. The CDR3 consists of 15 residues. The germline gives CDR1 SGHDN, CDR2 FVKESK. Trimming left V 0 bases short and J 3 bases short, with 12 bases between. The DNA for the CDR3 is TGTGCCAGCAGCCAAGATCGTAACAGCCTCTACGAGCAGTACTTC. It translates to CASSQDRNSLYEQYF.

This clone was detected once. CDR3 bases: TGTGCCATAGGCGGGGGGCTTGGAGATACGCAGTATTTT. This encodes CAIGGGLGDTQYF. The genes are TRBV19 and TRBJ2-3; TRBD2 agrees at 8 bases. Germline V CDR1 and CDR2: LNHDA, SQIVND (reference sequence). With V trimmed by 10 bases and J by 5 bases, 8 bases remained unmatched. The CDR3 has 13 residues.